Shown below are 3 T cell receptor beta chains from a single sample sequenced in a study of blood T cell repertoires in COVID-19. Assay: immunoSEQ multiplex PCR; the TCRdb copy retains only in-frame clones and omits some. Here the sample spans approximately 88,000 clones, about 80% being singletons. Sequenced material: peripheral blood. Receptors were obtained from a woman aged 80 or over with acute or convalescent COVID-19.

This chain joins TRBV29-1 and TRBJ1-2; TRBD1 matches 7 bases. This CDR3 has 13 amino acids. V lost 7 bases, J lost 3 bases, and 8 bases stayed unmatched. Looked up from germline, CDR1 is SQVTM and CDR2 is ANQGSEA. Here the CDR3 reads CSADRQGDYGYTF. The CDR3 DNA sequence: TGCAGCGCCGACCGACAGGGAGACTATGGCTACACCTTC. Using reference TRBV29-1 and TRBJ1-2 for the parts outside the CDR3, the full variable domain is SAVISQKPSRDICQRGTSLTIQCQVDSQVTMMFWYRQQPGQSLTLIATANQGSEATYESGFVIDKFPISRPNLTFSTLTVSNMSPEDSSIYLCSADRQGDYGYTFGSGTRLTVV.

J is TRBJ2-7 and V is TRBV6-5; tentatively, D is TRBD1 (6 bases). The CDR3 is 13 residues long. Trimming removed 4 bases from V and 5 bases from J, with 12 bases in between. Germline V CDR1 and CDR2: MNHEY, SVGAGI. The CDR3 DNA follows: TGTGCCAGCAGTTCAGGGGTTAGGCACGAGCAGTACTTC. Translation: CASSSGVRHEQYF.

V gene TRBV19 combines with J gene TRBJ2-1, with TRBD2 matching over 9 bases. Losses at the gene ends were 5 bases for V and 7 bases for J; bases not matched to a gene: 9. Germline CDR1 is LNHDA and CDR2 is SQIVND (reference sequence). The CDR3 covers 15 residues. In DNA form, the CDR3 reads TGTGCCAGTAGTCGGGTGGCGGGAGGGCCGAATGAGCAGTTCTTC. It translates to CASSRVAGGPNEQFF.